This T cell receptor beta chain was captured by sequencing in a study of graft-versus-host responses after intestinal transplantation. For the study at large: Each of the recipients got a multivisceral, liver-intestinal, or isolated intestinal transplant. Regarding the study as a whole: After transplant, early declines in HvG clones were associated with peak levels of circulating GvH clones. The authors found GvH clones in recipient marrow, some appearing first in ileum or blood.

The CDR3 totals 15 residues. Germline V lookup: CDR1 SGHVS, CDR2 FNYEAQ. V lost 3 bases and J lost 4; bases outside the gene matches: 9. As regards this clone: Its antigen is still unknown.

The table came from immunoSEQ multiplex PCR; TCRdb's copy has only in-frame clones and leaves some out. This table holds approximately 85,000 clones, more than 85% found once. The chain employs TRBV7-6 and TRBJ2-7; 7 bases align to TRBD2. The origin of this receptor is a human donor who was the organ donor for an intestinal transplant. The input for sequencing was unstimulated CD8+ T cells sorted from spleen or lymph node cells, taken before transplant. CDR3 DNA: TGTGCCAGCAGCTTTGAGCGGGATGGCTTTTACGAGCAGTACTTC. Its translation: CASSFERDGFYEQYF.